Shown below are 30 T cell receptor beta chains from a single sample sequenced in a study of T-cell reconstitution after alpha-beta-depleted transplantation in children. Unique molecular identifiers were used in preparing the TCRbeta library. TCRdb analysed the PCR reads with MiXCR anew, one entry per CDR3 protein. Among approximately 490,000 distinct CDR3 sequences listed, about 10% were seen once. Sample: PBMCs, taken before TCRalphabeta/CD19-depleted stem cell transplant. Every receptor here comes from a child aged 2 to 9 with inherited bone marrow failure, due to receive a stem cell transplant.

This clonotype was observed many times. The chain couples TRBV4-3 to TRBJ2-5, with D unclear. The V gene lost 0 bases and the J gene lost 3 bases, with 11 bases spanning the gap. From germline, CDR1 is LGHNA and CDR2 YSLEER. The CDR3 contains 15 residues. CDR3 protein: CASSQDTGEEETQYF. CDR3 DNA sequence: TGCGCCAGCAGCCAAGATACTGGAGAGGAAGAGACCCAGTACTTC.

This clonotype was recorded many times. The chain links TRBV7-8 to TRBJ2-1; D perhaps matches TRBD1 (6 bases). Trimming pared 1 base from V and 7 bases from J, leaving 11 bases between. Per the germline V gene, CDR1 is SGHVS and CDR2 is FQNEAQ. This CDR3 spans 14 amino acids. In nucleotides, the CDR3 is TGTGCCAGCAGCTTAGGCGTTAGGGGGAATGAGCAGTTCTTC. The encoded protein is CASSLGVRGNEQFF.

Notes on this clonotype: Germline is not matched at one junction end, which may reflect a read error. This chain uses TRBV20-1 with TRBJ2-6; 7 bases line up with TRBD1. Germline CDR1 DFQATT, CDR2 SNEGSKA (reference sequence). This CDR3 has 16 residues. The CDR3 nucleotides are TGCTGTGCTAGAGGACAGGCAGACTCTGGGGCCAACGTCCTGACTTTC. It is translated as CCARGQADSGANVLTF.

Many counts were recorded for this clonotype. This sequence joins TRBV12-3 or TRBV12-4 and TRBJ2-3, with 7 bases that match TRBD2. The CDR3 is 13 amino acids. Germline trimming cut 9 bases from V and 3 bases from J; bases unmatched to any gene: 6. For the CDR3, the DNA is TGTGCCAGTTCATGGGGGGGAACAGATACGCAGTATTTT. This gives the protein CASSWGGTDTQYF.

This clonotype was detected many times. The rearrangement links TRBV29-1 to TRBJ2-1, with a tentative D call TRBD1 (5 bases). Germline V gene sequence: CDR1 SQVTM, CDR2 ANQGSEA. Trimming took off 3 bases at V and 4 bases at J, with 7 bases between the two ends. The CDR3 is 12 residues long. The CDR3 protein is CSVDAGYNEQFF. The DNA for the CDR3 is TGCAGCGTTGACGCAGGGTACAATGAGCAGTTCTTC.

As to this clonotype: At one boundary the junction diverges from the germline segment, which might be a read error. The V gene is TRBV20-1, the J gene TRBJ2-7, with 11 bases fitting TRBD2. The germline gives CDR1 DFQATT, CDR2 SNEGSKA (reference sequence). The CDR3 totals 21 residues. The CDR3 coding sequence is TGCAGTGCTAGAGGTGGGACTAGCGGTTTAATCGGGGTGTGGGTCGAAGACGAGCCGTACTTC. Translation: CSARGGTSGLIGVWVEDEPYF.

This clonotype has a count of ten or more. The chain has TRBV12-3 or TRBV12-4 and TRBJ2-7, with 8 bases matching TRBD2. CDR3 length: 15 amino acids. Trimming cost V 7 bases and J 5 bases; bases outside gene matches: 13. CDR3 in DNA: TGTGCCAGCATTCCGCGGGAGGTCCCCTACCACGAGCAGTACTTC. Translating it yields CASIPREVPYHEQYF.

This clonotype was seen at least ten times. V usage is TRBV12-3 or TRBV12-4 and J usage is TRBJ2-7, with a possible D match to TRBD1 (6 bases). V was pared by 1 base and J by 4 bases, with 11 bases between. The CDR3 sequence is 14 residues long. DNA of the CDR3: TGTGCCAGCAGTTTAGGGGGGCCGATATACGAGCAGTACTTC. Translating it yields CASSLGGPIYEQYF.

Remarks on this clonotype: A much larger clone differs by one base, so this may be a read error. This chain uses TRBV5-1 with TRBJ1-6; D remains ambiguous. The CDR3 consists of 15 residues. V was trimmed by 0 bases and J by 6 bases, leaving 10 bases between them. Germline V gene data show CDR1 as SGHRS and CDR2 as YFSETQ. The CDR3: CASSLVPGSNSPLHF. CDR3 sequence (DNA): TGCGCCAGCAGCTTGGTACCCGGTAGTAATTCACCCCTCCACTTT.

This clonotype has a count of ten or more. V usage is TRBV15 and J usage is TRBJ1-1; TRBD1 might be the D (6 bases). The CDR3 is 15 residues long. Germline V gene sequence: CDR1 LNHNV, CDR2 YYDKDF (reference sequence). Trimming left V 0 bases short and J 10 bases short, with 18 bases between. The CDR3 nucleotides are TGTGCCACCAGCAGAGATACAGGGTGGGCTAGGGTAGCTTTCTTT. Its translation is CATSRDTGWARVAFF.

This clonotype was detected many times. This chain links TRBV18 with TRBJ1-5; perhaps TRBD1 as D (6 bases). V gave up 3 bases and J gave up 3 bases, with 9 bases separating them. The germline V gene has CDR1 KGHSH and CDR2 LQKENI. This CDR3 is built from 14 residues. CDR3 in DNA: TGTGCCAGCTCACCTACAGGGTACAATCAGCCCCAGCATTTT. Translation: CASSPTGYNQPQHF.

This clonotype was seen ten or more times. The chain is built from TRBV5-1 and TRBJ2-4; either TRBD1 or TRBD2 may supply D (5 bases each). CDR1 and CDR2 (germline): SGHRS, YFSETQ. V lost 0 bases and J 1 base, leaving 8 bases between the germline ends. The CDR3 loop spans 15 amino acids. The DNA for the CDR3 is TGCGCCAGCAGCTTGGACGGGGCGGCCAAAAACATTCAGTACTTC. Translation: CASSLDGAAKNIQYF.

Remarks on this clonotype: With a much larger clone just one base away, this may be a read error. The chain couples TRBV7-6 to TRBJ1-2, with 7 nucleotides matching TRBD1. The CDR3 consists of 15 residues. Germline CDR1 and CDR2: SGHVS and FNYEAQ. CDR3 amino acids: CASSKGTAANYGHTF. The CDR3 bases are TGTGCCAGCAGCAAGGGGACAGCTGCTAACTATGGCCACACCTTC. Supplemented by reference TRBV7-6 and TRBJ1-2, the full variable domain reads GAGVSQSPRYKVTKRGQDVALRCDPISGHVSLYWYRQALGQGPEFLTYFNYEAQQDKSGLPNDRFSAERPEGSISTLTIQRTEQRDSAMYRCASSKGTAANYGHTFGSGTRLTVV.

This clonotype was found many times. The chain has TRBV4-3 and TRBJ2-2; TRBD2 matches 9 bases. The germline gives CDR1 LGHNA, CDR2 YSLEER. The length of the CDR3 is 18 residues. V shed 0 bases and J 4 bases; nucleotides not matched to a gene: 9. The CDR3 DNA sequence: TGCGCCAGCAGCCAAGACTTCTTGGCGGGAGGGCCCACCGGGGAGCTGTTTTTT. It codes for CASSQDFLAGGPTGELFF.

This clonotype was detected ten times or more. The chain has TRBV6-1 and TRBJ2-5, with 10 bases that match TRBD2. Germline assignment: CDR1 MNHNS and CDR2 SASEGT. V lost 5 bases, J lost 5 bases, and 11 bases stayed unmatched. This CDR3 region has 16 residues. The DNA of the CDR3 is TGTGCCAGCAGTCTAGCGGGAGAGGGGGCTTCGGAGACCCAGTACTTC. Translated: CASSLAGEGASETQYF.

This clonotype has a count of ten or more. The chain employs TRBV11-2 and TRBJ2-5; 9 bases are a match to TRBD1. Trimming removed 1 base from V and 0 bases from J; junction bases left unmatched: 6. Germline-derived CDR1 and CDR2 are SGHAT and FQNNGV. The CDR3 runs 17 residues. The CDR3 reads CASSLVGTGLYQETQYF. CDR3 DNA sequence: TGTGCCAGCAGCTTAGTAGGGACAGGGCTCTACCAAGAGACCCAGTACTTC. The complete variable domain, with remaining parts taken from reference TRBV11-2 and TRBJ2-5, reads EAGVAQSPRYKIIEKRQSVAFWCNPISGHATLYWYQQILGQGPKLLIQFQNNGVVDDSQLPKDRFSAERLKGVDSTLKIQPAKLEDSAVYLCASSLVGTGLYQETQYFGPGTRLLVL.

This sequence joins TRBV20-1 and TRBJ2-1; D may be TRBD1 (6 bases). With 5 bases removed from V and 10 bases from J, the gap between germline ends came to 15 bases. The CDR3 loop spans 12 amino acids. The germline V gene encodes CDR1 DFQATT and CDR2 SNEGSKA (reference sequence). CDR3 nucleotide sequence: TGCAGTGCTCCGTACCAGGGGCAGGAGCAGTTCTTC. Its translation: CSAPYQGQEQFF.

This clonotype was recorded a few times. The V gene is TRBV12-3 or TRBV12-4, the J gene TRBJ2-3; D is unresolved. Deletions cut 3 bases from V and 0 bases from J, with 10 bases between. The CDR3 is 15 residues long. CDR3 loop: CASSFVARSTDTQYF. The CDR3 DNA reads as TGTGCCAGCAGTTTTGTGGCCCGTAGCACAGATACGCAGTATTTT.

This clonotype has ten or more counts. This sequence joins TRBV4-1 and TRBJ1-6; the D gene is possibly TRBD1 (6 bases). Trimming shortened V by 1 base and J by 4 bases, and 11 bases separated the two germline ends. Per germline, CDR1 MGHRA and CDR2 YSYEKL. This CDR3 has 16 residues. CDR3 amino acids: CASSQARGVYNSPLHF. As DNA, the CDR3 is TGCGCCAGCAGCCAAGCTAGGGGGGTTTATAATTCACCCCTCCACTTT.

The DNA for the CDR3 is TGTGCCAGCAGGGGGGGGGCCGACACAGATACGCAGTATTTT. Protein product: CASRGGADTDTQYF. The gene calls are TRBV12-3 or TRBV12-4 and TRBJ2-3; D is possibly TRBD2 (7 bases). The ends were cut back, 6 bases at V and 2 bases at J, with 12 bases in the middle. The CDR3 spans 14 residues.

This clonotype was seen ten or more times. V is TRBV20-1 and J is TRBJ2-7, with 14 nucleotides matching TRBD2. The ends lost 8 bases at V and 6 bases at J; junction bases unmatched: 18. Looked up from germline, CDR1 is DFQATT and CDR2 is SNEGSKA (reference sequence). The CDR3 loop spans 17 amino acids. CDR3 sequence (DNA): TGCAGTAGCCTTCGGACTAGCGGGAGGCCATACGTCGGCGAGCAGTACTTC. It is translated as CSSLRTSGRPYVGEQYF.

V and J are TRBV9 and TRBJ2-5; D may be TRBD2 (6 bases). The V gene's germline CDR1 is SGDLS and CDR2 YYNGEE. This CDR3 spans 14 amino acids. V lost 0 bases and J 9 bases, leaving 15 bases between the germline ends. CDR3: CASSVAIAGRPQYF. The CDR3 DNA is TGTGCCAGCAGCGTAGCGATTGCGGGGAGGCCCCAGTACTTC.

This clonotype was seen repeatedly, ten times or more. J is TRBJ2-3 and V is TRBV7-2, with D perhaps TRBD2 (5 bases). Germline V gene lookup returns CDR1 SGHTA and CDR2 FQGNSA. This CDR3 has 16 residues. The V end lost 5 bases, the J end lost 4 bases, and 19 bases lay between the germline ends. The CDR3 is CASSGWLRLQSDTQYF. The CDR3 DNA follows: TGTGCCAGCAGCGGATGGTTGAGACTACAATCAGATACGCAGTATTTT.

This clonotype showed up many times. The rearrangement uses TRBV3-1 and TRBJ1-6; 7 bases align to TRBD1. Trimming at V came to 4 bases and at J to 7 bases, leaving 1 base not matched to a gene. The CDR3 loop spans 13 amino acids. In germline, CDR1 is LGHDT, CDR2 YNNKEL (reference sequence). The CDR3 DNA is TGTGCCAGCAGCCGGGACAGAAATTCACCCCTCCACTTT. The encoded protein is CASSRDRNSPLHF. The full variable domain, in which reference TRBV3-1 and TRBJ1-6 provide the parts outside the CDR3, is DTAVSQTPKYLVTQMGNDKSIKCEQNLGHDTMYWYKQDSKKFLKIMFSYNNKELIINETVPNRFSPKSPDKAHLNLHINSLELGDSAVYFCASSRDRNSPLHFGNGTRLTVT.

This clonotype was counted many times. The chain uses TRBV25-1 and TRBJ2-5; D not resolved. The germline CDR1 and CDR2 sequences are MGHDK and SYGVNS. Trimming removed 1 base at V and 0 bases at J, with 12 bases between. The CDR3 totals 16 residues. The CDR3 spells CASSELNLGYQETQYF. CDR3 nucleotides: TGTGCCAGCAGTGAATTAAACTTGGGATACCAAGAGACCCAGTACTTC.

This clonotype was counted ten times or more. The chain recombines TRBV29-1 with TRBJ2-5; possibly TRBD1 for D (6 bases). CDR3 length equals 13 residues. Germline assignment: CDR1 SQVTM and CDR2 ANQGSEA. Trimming removed 6 bases at V and 1 base at J, with 12 bases between. The CDR3 coding sequence is TGCAGCGTGGTACAGGGCCCCCAAGAGACCCAGTACTTC. Translating gives CSVVQGPQETQYF.

The table lists this clonotype with a few counts. The chain employs TRBV18 and TRBJ2-1; 7 nucleotides align to TRBD1. The ends lost 4 bases at V and 4 bases at J; junction bases unmatched: 13. Germline loops: CDR1 KGHSH, CDR2 LQKENI. CDR3 length: 17 residues. The CDR3 loop reads CASSLFGQGVPYNEQFF. The CDR3 nucleotides are TGTGCCAGCTCACTCTTCGGTCAGGGGGTCCCGTACAATGAGCAGTTCTTC.

This clonotype has a count of ten or more. The genes are TRBV4-2 and TRBJ2-3, with TRBD2 identical over 7 bases. This CDR3 region has 18 residues. V shed 1 base, J shed 0 bases, and the junction held 10 bases outside the gene matches. Germline loops: CDR1 LGHNA, CDR2 YNFKEQ. CDR3 residues: CASSQVFSGPPSTDTQYF. CDR3 coding DNA: TGTGCCAGCAGCCAAGTTTTTAGCGGGCCTCCAAGCACAGATACGCAGTATTTT.

The chain links TRBV20-1 to TRBJ2-7; unclear D gene. V gave up 0 bases and J gave up 5 bases, with 11 bases separating them. CDR3 size: 13 residues. Germline-derived CDR1 and CDR2 are DFQATT and SNEGSKA (reference sequence). The CDR3 region has the DNA TGCAGTGCTAGAGACTCACTTGCTAACGAGCAGTACTTC. It encodes CSARDSLANEQYF.

This clonotype has just a few counts. This chain connects TRBV7-6 to TRBJ2-2; D gene uncertain. Trimming removed 3 bases from V and 7 bases from J, with 9 bases in between. The CDR3 is made up of 13 amino acids. Germline CDR1 reads SGHVS; CDR2 reads FNYEAQ. In DNA, the CDR3 is TGTGCCAGCAGCTTCTCTTTAGTCGGGGAGCTGTTTTTT. This gives the protein CASSFSLVGELFF. Complete variable domain (other parts from reference TRBV7-6 and TRBJ2-2): GAGVSQSPRYKVTKRGQDVALRCDPISGHVSLYWYRQALGQGPEFLTYFNYEAQQDKSGLPNDRFSAERPEGSISTLTIQRTEQRDSAMYRCASSFSLVGELFFGEGSRLTVL.